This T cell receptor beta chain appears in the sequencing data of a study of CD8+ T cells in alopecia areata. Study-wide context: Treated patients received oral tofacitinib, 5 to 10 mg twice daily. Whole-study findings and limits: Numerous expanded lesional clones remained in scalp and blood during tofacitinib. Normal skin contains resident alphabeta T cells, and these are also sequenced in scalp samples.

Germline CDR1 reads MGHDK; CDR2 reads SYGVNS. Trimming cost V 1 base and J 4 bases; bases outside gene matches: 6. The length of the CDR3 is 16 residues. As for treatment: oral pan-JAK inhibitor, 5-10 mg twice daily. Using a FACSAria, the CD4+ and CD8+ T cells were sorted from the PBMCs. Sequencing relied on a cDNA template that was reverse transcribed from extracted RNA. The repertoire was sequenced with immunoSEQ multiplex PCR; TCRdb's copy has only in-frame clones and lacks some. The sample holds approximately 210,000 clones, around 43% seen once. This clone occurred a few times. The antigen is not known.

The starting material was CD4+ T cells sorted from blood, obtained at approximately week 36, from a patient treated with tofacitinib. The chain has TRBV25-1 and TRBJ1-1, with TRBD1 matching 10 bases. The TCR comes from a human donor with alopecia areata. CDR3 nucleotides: TGTGCCAGCAGTGAATCCCGGGACAGGGGAGGCACTGAAGCTTTCTTT. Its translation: CASSESRDRGGTEAFF.